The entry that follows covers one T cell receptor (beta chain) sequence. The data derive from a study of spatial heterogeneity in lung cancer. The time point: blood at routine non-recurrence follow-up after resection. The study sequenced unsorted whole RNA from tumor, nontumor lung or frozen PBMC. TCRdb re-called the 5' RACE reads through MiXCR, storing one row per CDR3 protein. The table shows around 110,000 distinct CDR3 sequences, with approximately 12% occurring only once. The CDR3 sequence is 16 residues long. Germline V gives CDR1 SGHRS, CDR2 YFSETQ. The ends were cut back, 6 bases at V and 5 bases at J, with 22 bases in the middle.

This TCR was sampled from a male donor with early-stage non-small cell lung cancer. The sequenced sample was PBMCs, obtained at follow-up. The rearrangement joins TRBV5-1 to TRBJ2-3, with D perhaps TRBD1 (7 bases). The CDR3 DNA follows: TGCGCCAGCATTGCAGGGGGGTTACGTCCCGGAGATACGCAGTATTTT. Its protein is CASIAGGLRPGDTQYF.